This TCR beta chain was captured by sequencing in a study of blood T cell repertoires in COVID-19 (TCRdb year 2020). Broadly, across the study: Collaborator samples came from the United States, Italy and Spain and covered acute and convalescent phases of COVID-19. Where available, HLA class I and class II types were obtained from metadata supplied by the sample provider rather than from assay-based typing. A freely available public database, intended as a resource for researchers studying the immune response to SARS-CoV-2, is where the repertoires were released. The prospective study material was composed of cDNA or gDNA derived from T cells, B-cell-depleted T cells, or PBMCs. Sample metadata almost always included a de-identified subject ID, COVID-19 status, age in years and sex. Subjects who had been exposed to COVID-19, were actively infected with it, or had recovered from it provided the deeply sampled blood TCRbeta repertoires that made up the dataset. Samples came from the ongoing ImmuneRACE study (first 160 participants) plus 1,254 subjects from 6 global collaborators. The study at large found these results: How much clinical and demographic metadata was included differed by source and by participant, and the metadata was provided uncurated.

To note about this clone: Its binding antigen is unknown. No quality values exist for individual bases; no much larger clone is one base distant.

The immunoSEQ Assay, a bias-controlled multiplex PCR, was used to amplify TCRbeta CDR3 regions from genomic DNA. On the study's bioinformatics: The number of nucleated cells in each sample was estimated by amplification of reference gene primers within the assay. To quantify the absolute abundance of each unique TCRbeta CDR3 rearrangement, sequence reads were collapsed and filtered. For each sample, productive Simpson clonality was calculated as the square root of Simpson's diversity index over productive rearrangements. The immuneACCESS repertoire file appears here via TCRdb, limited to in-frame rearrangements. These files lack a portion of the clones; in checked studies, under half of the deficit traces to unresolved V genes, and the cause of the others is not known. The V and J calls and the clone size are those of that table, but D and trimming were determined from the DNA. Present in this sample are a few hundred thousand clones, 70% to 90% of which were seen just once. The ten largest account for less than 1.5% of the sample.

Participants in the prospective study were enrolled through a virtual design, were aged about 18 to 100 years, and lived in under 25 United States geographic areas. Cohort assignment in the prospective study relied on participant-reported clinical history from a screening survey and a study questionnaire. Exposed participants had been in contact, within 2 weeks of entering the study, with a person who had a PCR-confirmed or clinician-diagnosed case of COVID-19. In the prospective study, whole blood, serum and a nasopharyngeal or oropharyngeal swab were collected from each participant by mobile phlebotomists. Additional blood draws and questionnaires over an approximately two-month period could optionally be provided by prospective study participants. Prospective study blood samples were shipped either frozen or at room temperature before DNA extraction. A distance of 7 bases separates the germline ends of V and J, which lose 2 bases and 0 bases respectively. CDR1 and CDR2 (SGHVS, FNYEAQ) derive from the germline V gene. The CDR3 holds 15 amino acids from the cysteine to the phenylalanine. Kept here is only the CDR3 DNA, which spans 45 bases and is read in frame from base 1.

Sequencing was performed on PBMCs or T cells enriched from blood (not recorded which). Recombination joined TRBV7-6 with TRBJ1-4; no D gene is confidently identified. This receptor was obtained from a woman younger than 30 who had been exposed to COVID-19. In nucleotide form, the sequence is TGTGCCAGCAGCTTACAGGCCACAACTAATGAAAAACTGTTTTTT. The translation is CASSLQATTNEKLFF.